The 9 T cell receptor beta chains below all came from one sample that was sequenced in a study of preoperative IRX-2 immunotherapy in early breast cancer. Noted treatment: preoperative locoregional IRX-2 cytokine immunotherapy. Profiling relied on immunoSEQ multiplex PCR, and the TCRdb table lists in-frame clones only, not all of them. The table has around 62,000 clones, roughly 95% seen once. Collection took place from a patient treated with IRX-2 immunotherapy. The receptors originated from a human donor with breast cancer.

The CDR3 DNA is TGTGCCAGCACCTCCTACGAGCAGTACTTC. It specifies CASTSYEQYF. The chain couples TRBV28 to TRBJ2-7; the D is unclear. V lost 7 bases and J lost 0, with 1 base in between. Looked up from germline, CDR1 is MDHEN and CDR2 is SYDVKM. The CDR3 sequence is 10 residues long.

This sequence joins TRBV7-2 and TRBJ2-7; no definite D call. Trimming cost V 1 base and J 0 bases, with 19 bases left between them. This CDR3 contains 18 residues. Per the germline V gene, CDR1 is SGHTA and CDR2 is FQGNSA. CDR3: CASSLGIGRSGISYEQYF. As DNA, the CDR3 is TGTGCCAGCAGCTTAGGAATAGGGCGGTCTGGGATCTCCTACGAGCAGTACTTC.

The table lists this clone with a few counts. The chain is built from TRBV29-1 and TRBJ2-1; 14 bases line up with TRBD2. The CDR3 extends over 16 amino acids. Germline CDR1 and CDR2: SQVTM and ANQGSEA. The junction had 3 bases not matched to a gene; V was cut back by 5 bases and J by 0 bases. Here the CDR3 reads CSVPGLAGGSYNEQFF. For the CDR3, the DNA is TGCAGCGTTCCAGGACTAGCGGGGGGCTCCTACAATGAGCAGTTCTTC.

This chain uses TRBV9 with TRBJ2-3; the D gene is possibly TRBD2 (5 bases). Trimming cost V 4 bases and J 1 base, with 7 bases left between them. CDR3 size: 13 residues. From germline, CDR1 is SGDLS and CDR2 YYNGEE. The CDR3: CASSPGGTDTQYF. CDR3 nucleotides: TGTGCCAGCAGCCCCGGGGGCACAGATACGCAGTATTTT.

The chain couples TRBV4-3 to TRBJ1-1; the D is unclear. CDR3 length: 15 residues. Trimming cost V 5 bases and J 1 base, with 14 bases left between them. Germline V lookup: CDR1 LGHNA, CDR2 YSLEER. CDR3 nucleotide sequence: TGCGCCAGCAGCGTTGCCAGGACGGAGAACACTGAAGCTTTCTTT. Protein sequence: CASSVARTENTEAFF.

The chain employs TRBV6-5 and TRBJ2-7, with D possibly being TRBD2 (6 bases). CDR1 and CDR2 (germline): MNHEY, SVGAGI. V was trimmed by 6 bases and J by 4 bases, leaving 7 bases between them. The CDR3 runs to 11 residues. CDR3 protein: CASSRGYEQYF. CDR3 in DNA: TGTGCCAGCAGCCGGGGGTACGAGCAGTACTTC.

The CDR3 DNA follows: TGCAGCGTCAAGGCGAGGGCGAACACTGAAGCTTTCTTT. This gives the protein CSVKARANTEAFF. The chain is built from TRBV29-1 and TRBJ1-1; no firm D call. The germline gives CDR1 SQVTM, CDR2 ANQGSEA. Trimming stripped 6 bases from V and 1 base from J, with 12 bases between. The CDR3 is 13 amino acids.

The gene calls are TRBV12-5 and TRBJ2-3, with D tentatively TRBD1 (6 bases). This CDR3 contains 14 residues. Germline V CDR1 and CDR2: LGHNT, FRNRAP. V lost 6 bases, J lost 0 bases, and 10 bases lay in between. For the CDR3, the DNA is TGTGCTAGTGGACGAGGGACAAGCACAGATACGCAGTATTTT. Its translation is CASGRGTSTDTQYF.

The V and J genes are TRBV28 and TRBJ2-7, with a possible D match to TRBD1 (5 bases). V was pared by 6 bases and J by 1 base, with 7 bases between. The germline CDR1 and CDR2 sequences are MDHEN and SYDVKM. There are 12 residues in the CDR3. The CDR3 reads CASRRQSYEQYF. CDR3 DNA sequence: TGTGCCAGCAGGCGACAGTCCTACGAGCAGTACTTC.